A single sample is the source of the 6 T cell receptor beta chains below, sequenced in a study of shared clonotypes between healthy human individuals. The protocol was immunoSEQ multiplex PCR, while the TCRdb copy is restricted to in-frame clones and leaves out a portion. The table shows about 1.1 million clones, with approximately 80% occurring only once. Specimen: memory CD4+ T cells from PBMCs. As for subset: CD45RA-negative fraction. Source of these receptors: a man in his late teens or twenties in good health. Some clones in this sample may be carry-over from other donors' samples.

The chain has TRBV7-9 and TRBJ2-2, with D unresolved. V lost 3 bases, J lost 3 bases, and 8 bases lay in between. The CDR3 covers 14 residues. Germline CDR1 reads SEHNR; CDR2 reads FQNEAQ (reference sequence). The CDR3 protein is CASSFSRDTGELFF. CDR3 nucleotides: TGTGCCAGCAGCTTTTCCCGCGACACCGGGGAGCTGTTTTTT.

In its sample, this clone was seen a few times. J is TRBJ2-7 and V is TRBV6-1, with D hard to call. Germline-derived CDR1 and CDR2 are MNHNS and SASEGT. CDR3 length: 16 amino acids. V gave up 4 bases and J gave up 3 bases, with 19 bases separating them. The chain's CDR3 is CASSVGPLKLVYEQYF. Here the CDR3 DNA reads TGTGCCAGCAGTGTCGGACCCCTCAAACTTGTCTACGAGCAGTACTTC.

The gene calls are TRBV9 and TRBJ1-2; the match to TRBD1 covers 7 bases. The CDR3 has 14 amino acids. From germline, CDR1 is SGDLS and CDR2 YYNGEE. V shed 5 bases and J 8 bases; nucleotides not matched to a gene: 12. The CDR3 DNA follows: TGTGCCAGCAGAAGCGGACAGGTTTGGGGGGGCTACACCTTC. Translating gives CASRSGQVWGGYTF.

V is TRBV28 and J is TRBJ2-1; 8 bases are shared with TRBD2. V was clipped by 7 bases and J by 4 bases; unmatched bases: 9. Germline CDR1 reads MDHEN; CDR2 reads SYDVKM. This CDR3 is 15 amino acids long. The CDR3 reads CASNPPSGLYNEQFF. The CDR3 DNA follows: TGTGCCAGCAATCCCCCTAGCGGGTTGTACAATGAGCAGTTCTTC.

The chain joins TRBV5-1 to TRBJ2-7; TRBD1 aligns across 7 bases. V lost 7 bases, J lost 3 bases, and 7 bases stayed unmatched. The germline V gene has CDR1 SGHRS and CDR2 YFSETQ. CDR3 length equals 13 residues. CDR3 bases: TGCGCCAGCCGCACAGGGGCAGGCTACGAGCAGTACTTC. It specifies CASRTGAGYEQYF.

This rearrangement joins TRBV28 to TRBJ2-6; tentative D call: TRBD2 (6 bases). V was clipped by 7 bases and J by 2 bases, with 15 bases between them. From germline, CDR1 is MDHEN and CDR2 SYDVKM. The length of the CDR3 is 16 residues. The CDR3 region is CASKSNGGAGANVLTF. DNA of the CDR3: TGTGCCAGCAAGTCAAACGGCGGGGCTGGGGCCAACGTCCTGACTTTC. The variable domain in full, with the rest retrieved from reference TRBV28 and TRBJ2-6, is DVKVTQSSRYLVKRTGEKVFLECVQDMDHENMFWYRQDPGLGLRLIYFSYDVKMKEKGDIPEGYSVSREKKERFSLILESASTNQTSMYLCASKSNGGAGANVLTFGAGSRLTVL.